Presented here are 2 T cell receptor beta chains from one specimen sequenced in a study of Graves' ophthalmopathy and Graves' hyperthyroidism. As the template, RNA transcripts were used to amplify TCR beta CDR3 regions. Amplification began with first-round RT-PCR using HTBI primers, then second-round multiplex PCR was performed. TCRdb ran MiXCR on the multiplex PCR reads and lists one entry per CDR3 protein. The table records around 600,000 distinct CDR3 sequences, under 50% of them present only once. Sequencing was carried out using peripheral blood. Every receptor here comes from an adult man with Graves' ophthalmopathy.

This clonotype has a count of ten or more. This chain links TRBV24-1 with TRBJ1-4; 7 bases align to TRBD1. After removal of 3 bases from V and 0 bases from J, the junction contained 0 bases not matched to a gene. The CDR3 contains 15 residues. From germline, CDR1 is KGHDR and CDR2 SFDVKD. CDR3 amino acids: CATSDGTATNEKLFF. The CDR3 DNA follows: TGTGCCACCAGTGATGGGACAGCAACTAATGAAAAACTGTTTTTT.

This clonotype was detected a few times. The chain has TRBV14 and TRBJ2-7; D may match TRBD1 or TRBD2 (6 bases each). Per germline, CDR1 SGHDN and CDR2 FVKESK. The CDR3 spans 15 residues. Trimming pared 1 base from V and 2 bases from J, leaving 12 bases between. As DNA, the CDR3 is TGTGCCAGCAGCCAAGTTGGCGGGACACCCTACGAGCAGTACTTC. This sequence encodes CASSQVGGTPYEQYF.